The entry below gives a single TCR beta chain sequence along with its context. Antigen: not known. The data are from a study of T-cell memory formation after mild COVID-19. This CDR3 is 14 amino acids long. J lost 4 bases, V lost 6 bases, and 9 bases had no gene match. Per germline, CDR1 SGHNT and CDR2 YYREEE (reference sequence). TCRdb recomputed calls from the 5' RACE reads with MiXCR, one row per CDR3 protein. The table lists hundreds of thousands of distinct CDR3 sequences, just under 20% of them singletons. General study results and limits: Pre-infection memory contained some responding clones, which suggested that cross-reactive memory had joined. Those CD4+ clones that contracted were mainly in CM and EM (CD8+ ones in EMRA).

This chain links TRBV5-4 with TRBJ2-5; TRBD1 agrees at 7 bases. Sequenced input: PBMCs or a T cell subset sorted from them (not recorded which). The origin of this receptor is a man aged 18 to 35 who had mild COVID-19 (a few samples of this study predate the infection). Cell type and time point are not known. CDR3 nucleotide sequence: TGTGCCAGCATGCTAACAGGGGTCGGAGAGACCCAGTACTTC. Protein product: CASMLTGVGETQYF. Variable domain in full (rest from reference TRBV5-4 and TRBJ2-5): ETGVTQSPTHLIKTRGQQVTLRCSSQSGHNTVSWYQQALGQGPQFIFQYYREEENGRGNFPPRFSGLQFPNYSSELNVNALELDDSALYLCASMLTGVGETQYFGPGTRLLVL.